Below, 18 T cell receptor beta chains from the same sample are listed, as sequenced in a study of blood T cell repertoires in COVID-19. Clones were sequenced by immunoSEQ multiplex PCR, and TCRdb holds only the in-frame ones, with some missing. The profile covers 150,000 to 200,000 clones, with 90% appearing a single time and roughly 19% taken by the ten largest. The sample comprised peripheral blood. The receptors originated from a man between 60 and 75 years old with active or convalescent COVID-19.

V and J are TRBV30 and TRBJ2-5; 13 bases align to TRBD2. J was trimmed by 0 bases and V by 2 bases; bases with no gene match: 3. The CDR3 runs to 16 residues. Germline CDR1 reads GTSNPN; CDR2 reads SVGIG (reference sequence). DNA for the CDR3: TGTGCCTGGAGTCAAGGGACTAGCGGGGACCAAGAGACCCAGTACTTC. This encodes CAWSQGTSGDQETQYF.

J is TRBJ2-1 and V is TRBV29-1, with a tentative D call TRBD2 (6 bases). The V end lost 3 bases, the J end lost 6 bases, and 9 bases lay between the germline ends. The germline V gene has CDR1 SQVTM and CDR2 ANQGSEA. The CDR3 sequence is 12 residues long. The CDR3 here is CSVEPEGNEQFF. In DNA, the CDR3 is TGCAGCGTTGAGCCGGAGGGCAATGAGCAGTTCTTC.

V gene TRBV24-1 combines with J gene TRBJ2-7; tentative D call: TRBD1 (6 bases). CDR3 length equals 16 residues. V was clipped by 4 bases and J by 1 base, with 16 bases between them. Germline CDR1 reads KGHDR; CDR2 reads SFDVKD. The DNA for the CDR3 is TGTGCCACCAGTGAACCAAAACCCGGACAGTCCTACGAGCAGTACTTC. It translates to CATSEPKPGQSYEQYF.

The chain is built from TRBV21-1 and TRBJ2-3; TRBD2 is the table's D call and was not checked against the DNA. TRBV21-1 is designated a pseudogene. This CDR3 region has 18 residues. This CDR3 is CASSLVGGLANNTDTQYF. The DNA for the CDR3 is TGTGCCAGCAGCCTTGTTGGCGGACTAGCTAACAACACAGATACGCAGTATTTT.

The chain couples TRBV5-8 to TRBJ2-1; D is undetermined. CDR3 length: 16 residues. The germline CDR1 and CDR2 sequences are SGHTS and YDEGEE. Trimming stripped 0 bases from V and 1 base from J, with 11 bases between. CDR3 bases: TGTGCCAGCAGCTTGGCGTTGCGTTGGTCCTACAATGAGCAGTTCTTC. Residues: CASSLALRWSYNEQFF.

This clone was seen more than once but under ten times. The V call is TRBV12-3 or TRBV12-4, the J call TRBJ1-2, with 8 bases aligning to TRBD1. The junction had 7 bases not matched to a gene; V was cut back by 5 bases and J by 8 bases. The CDR3 has 13 amino acids. The CDR3 nucleotides read TGTGCCAGCAGTCCGGAGGACAGGGTCGGCTACACCTTC. Protein sequence: CASSPEDRVGYTF.

V is TRBV29-1 and J is TRBJ1-2; tentative D call: TRBD1 (5 bases). The germline V and J ends were trimmed by 4 bases and 0 bases, with 12 bases remaining between them. The germline gives CDR1 SQVTM, CDR2 ANQGSEA. This CDR3 has 14 residues. The CDR3 region is CSVADSLANYGYTF. The CDR3 DNA follows: TGCAGCGTTGCCGACAGCCTAGCTAACTATGGCTACACCTTC.

The V gene is TRBV30, the J gene TRBJ2-7; possibly TRBD1 for D (6 bases). V shed 1 base and J shed 5 bases, with 9 bases lying between them. Germline V gene sequence: CDR1 GTSNPN, CDR2 SVGIG (reference sequence). The CDR3 consists of 12 residues. The CDR3 loop is CAWSAQGHEQYF. Here the CDR3 DNA reads TGTGCCTGGAGTGCACAGGGCCACGAGCAGTACTTC.

This clone was seen ten or more times. The chain recombines TRBV5-1 with TRBJ2-7; tentatively, D is TRBD1 (6 bases). CDR3 length: 15 residues. V was cut by 0 bases and J by 2 bases, with 12 bases left in between. In germline, CDR1 is SGHRS, CDR2 YFSETQ. Here the CDR3 DNA reads TGCGCCAGCAGCTTGGAGTCAGGGGCCCCCTACGAGCAGTACTTC. This translates into CASSLESGAPYEQYF.

The gene calls are TRBV27 and TRBJ1-6, with 9 bases identical to TRBD1. V was clipped by 4 bases and J by 10 bases; unmatched bases: 11. The CDR3 extends over 16 amino acids. Germline values: CDR1 MNHEY, CDR2 SMNVEV (reference sequence). CDR3 region: CASSWRPGQGGSPLHF. Written as DNA, the CDR3 is TGTGCCAGCAGTTGGCGTCCGGGACAGGGAGGCTCACCCCTCCACTTT.

This chain joins TRBV3-1 (or the pseudogene TRBV3-2) and TRBJ1-1; no clear D. The CDR3 has 13 residues. Germline V gene data show CDR1 as LGHDT and CDR2 as YNNKEL (reference sequence). Trimming stripped 3 bases from V and 4 bases from J, with 9 bases between. The CDR3 here is CASSHRVSTEAFF. DNA of the CDR3: TGTGCCAGCAGCCACCGTGTATCCACTGAAGCTTTCTTT.

V is TRBV12-5 and J is TRBJ1-1; 8 nucleotides line up with TRBD1. Germline V CDR1 and CDR2: LGHNT, FRNRAP. Trimming took 7 bases from V and 6 from J; bases not matched to a gene: 7. This CDR3 comprises 13 residues. As DNA, the CDR3 is TGTGCTAGTGTTAACAGGGGGTTGGCTGAAGCTTTCTTT. Its translation: CASVNRGLAEAFF.

This clone has only one observation. The V call is TRBV3-1 (or the pseudogene TRBV3-2), the J call TRBJ2-5; TRBD2 might be the D (5 bases). With 1 base removed from V and 5 bases from J, the gap between germline ends came to 17 bases. CDR3 size: 16 residues. Germline V CDR1 and CDR2: LGHDT, YNNKEL (reference sequence). The CDR3 reads CASSQVRPRVGETQYF. DNA of the CDR3: TGTGCCAGCAGCCAAGTAAGGCCGAGGGTGGGGGAGACCCAGTACTTC.

The chain joins TRBV7-2 to TRBJ1-1; 7 positions match TRBD1. CDR3 length equals 14 residues. Per germline, CDR1 SGHTA and CDR2 FQGNSA. Losses at the gene ends were 5 bases for V and 0 bases for J; bases not matched to a gene: 3. The CDR3 DNA follows: TGTGCCAGCAGCCGGGACAGCCTGAACACTGAAGCTTTCTTT. It is translated as CASSRDSLNTEAFF.

CDR3 in amino acids: CASSYAGNTDTQYF. The CDR3 nucleotides are TGTGCCAGCAGTTACGCAGGGAACACAGATACGCAGTATTTT. The chain has TRBV6-6 and TRBJ2-3; D possibly corresponds to TRBD1 (5 bases). The germline V gene has CDR1 MNHNY and CDR2 SVGAGI (reference sequence). The CDR3 runs to 14 residues. V was trimmed by 2 bases and J by 2 bases, leaving 8 bases between them.

The chain joins TRBV28 to TRBJ1-3; 8 positions agree with TRBD1. CDR3 length equals 18 residues. Germline V gene lookup returns CDR1 MDHEN and CDR2 SYDVKM. Trimming cost V 3 bases and J 0 bases; bases outside gene matches: 10. CDR3 coding DNA: TGTGCCAGCAGTTTGGAGGACAGGGCTTCCTACTCTGGAAACACCATATATTTT. It codes for CASSLEDRASYSGNTIYF.

This chain links TRBV6-2 or TRBV6-3 with TRBJ1-1; D perhaps matches TRBD1 (6 bases). From germline, CDR1 is MNHEY and CDR2 SVGEGT. The V end was cut by 5 bases, the J end by 0 bases, with 10 bases between. There are 14 residues in the CDR3. The CDR3 region has the DNA TGTGCCAGCAGTCCCGGACAGATGAACACTGAAGCTTTCTTT. This encodes CASSPGQMNTEAFF.

The chain uses TRBV2 and TRBJ1-6; 11 nucleotides agree with TRBD1. The CDR3 has 14 amino acids. Germline V gene data show CDR1 as SNHLY and CDR2 as FYNNEI. V trimming: 5 bases; J trimming: 11 bases; junction bases outside the gene matches: 5. CDR3 residues: CASSRGQGVTPLHF. The CDR3 DNA reads as TGTGCCAGCAGTAGGGGACAGGGGGTAACACCCCTCCACTTT.